This T cell receptor beta chain was profiled in a study of post-analysis software for immune sequencing data. The overall study: Recorded subtypes: relapsing-remitting, secondary progressive, progressive-relapsing; some patients unannotated.

From germline, CDR1 is MNHEY and CDR2 SVGAGI. V was shortened by 0 bases and J by 5 bases, with 14 bases between the two germline ends. The CDR3 spans 16 residues. Overall study results and limits: For normalized Chao1 diversity, multiple sclerosis patients scored significantly lower than controls did. Elevated frequency relative to controls characterized four or five TRBV segments in patients, TRBV5-6, TRBV5-1 and TRBV20-1 among them.

Each TCR beta cDNA library carried unique molecular identifiers. One entry per CDR3 protein results from TCRdb running MiXCR on the PCR reads. This table holds fewer than 850,000 distinct CDR3 sequences, roughly 27% found once. In regard to this clonotype: What it binds is unknown.

This receptor was obtained from a girl between 10 and 17 years old with multiple sclerosis. Source material: blood. J is TRBJ2-1 and V is TRBV6-5, with no clear D. For the CDR3, the DNA is TGTGCCAGCAGTTACTCGTTTGGATGGACGGACAATGAGCAGTTCTTC. Amino acids: CASSYSFGWTDNEQFF.